A selection of T cell receptor beta chains follows, all from one sample in a study of shared clonotypes between healthy human individuals. The method was immunoSEQ multiplex PCR; TCRdb's version includes in-frame clones alone and lacks a portion of them. The sample has 1.6 million or so clones, approximately 98.5% seen once. The sample taken for sequencing was naive CD4+ T cells sorted from blood. These TCRs come from a young man in good health. The CDR3 runs from the conserved cysteine through the conserved F or W. Each record gives: V gene, J gene, clone size, D gene, CDR3 DNA, CDR3 protein. A D gene is named only where the DNA matches it firmly. Not every row has a clone size; where given, it reads once, few, many or a size class.

V: TRBV18; J: TRBJ2-5; size: .; D: TRBD2; DNA: TGTGCCAGCTCTAGGGGCCGGGGAGCGGGAGCGGAGACCCAGTACTTC; CDR3: CASSRGRGAGAETQYF
V: TRBV5-5; J: TRBJ2-3; size: .; D: .; DNA: TGTGCCAGCAGCTTGAGTACCAGAATAACAGATACGCAGTATTTT; CDR3: CASSLSTRITDTQYF
V: TRBV4-3; J: TRBJ2-3; size: .; D: TRBD2; DNA: TGCGCCAGCAGCCAAGTCCCGCTAGCGGGAGGACCAGATACGCAGTATTTT; CDR3: CASSQVPLAGGPDTQYF
V: TRBV7-8; J: TRBJ2-1; size: .; D: TRBD1; DNA: TGTGCCAGCAGCTTTGTCAGGGGGAATGAGCAGTTCTTC; CDR3: CASSFVRGNEQFF
V: TRBV14; J: TRBJ2-3; size: once; D: TRBD2; DNA: TGTGCCAGCAGCCAAGGGGGCCCCAGCGGGATCCCCCCAGATACGCAGTATTTT; CDR3: CASSQGGPSGIPPDTQYF
V: TRBV11-2; J: TRBJ2-3; size: .; D: .; DNA: TGTGCCAGCAGCGCCCCCCAGTCGGGGGATACGCAGTATTTT; CDR3: CASSAPQSGDTQYF
V: TRBV5-5; J: TRBJ2-3; size: .; D: .; DNA: TGTGCCAGCAGCTTGGAAGGTCGTTACACAGATACGCAGTATTTT; CDR3: CASSLEGRYTDTQYF
V: TRBV18; J: TRBJ2-5; size: .; D: TRBD2; DNA: TGTGCCAGCTCAGAGCGGGAGCAAGAGACCCAGTACTTC; CDR3: CASSEREQETQYF
V: TRBV28; J: TRBJ1-5; size: .; D: TRBD1; DNA: TGTGCCAGCAGCCTTTGGCAGGGGGCGATTCAGTTCTTTAATCAGCCCCAGCATTTT; CDR3: CASSLWQGAIQFFNQPQHF
V: TRBV5-1; J: TRBJ2-7; size: .; D: TRBD2; DNA: TGCGCCAGCAGCTGGGGTGGCGGGAGGGCCCTCTACGAGCAGTACTTC; CDR3: CASSWGGGRALYEQYF
V: TRBV5-5; J: TRBJ2-3; size: .; D: .; DNA: TGTGCCAGCAGCTACCCTTCAAGGTACCCAGATACGCAGTATTTT; CDR3: CASSYPSRYPDTQYF
V: TRBV5-1; J: TRBJ2-1; size: .; D: .; DNA: TGCGCCAGCAGCTTGGACAGGGCTTTGGGGGATGAGCAGTTCTTC; CDR3: CASSLDRALGDEQFF
V: TRBV10-3; J: TRBJ1-5; size: .; D: .; DNA: TGTGCCAGCCAGGGGAATAGCAATCAGCCCCAGCATTTT; CDR3: CASQGNSNQPQHF
V: TRBV20-1; J: TRBJ2-5; size: .; D: .; DNA: TGCAGTGCGGATGTTGGGGAGACCCAGTACTTC; CDR3: CSADVGETQYF
V: TRBV5-6; J: TRBJ2-1; size: .; D: TRBD1; DNA: TGTGCCAGCTGCCGGTGGACAGGGATTTACAATGAGCAGTTCTTC; CDR3: CASCRWTGIYNEQFF
V: TRBV5-1; J: TRBJ2-5; size: once; D: .; DNA: TGCGCCAGCTCGGCAGGGGTTGGAGAGACCCAGTACTTC; CDR3: CASSAGVGETQYF
V: TRBV6-4; J: TRBJ1-1; size: .; D: .; DNA: TGTGCCAGCAGTGCTAGTTTTTTGGACACTGAAGCTTTCTTT; CDR3: CASSASFLDTEAFF
V: TRBV29-1; J: TRBJ2-7; size: once; D: .; DNA: TGCAGCGTCTCCAATCAACTCCGAGGCGAGCAGTACTTC; CDR3: CSVSNQLRGEQYF
V: TRBV5-6; J: TRBJ2-3; size: .; D: .; DNA: TGTGCCAGCAGCACCACGGTATCTTCTAGCACAGATACGCAGTATTTT; CDR3: CASSTTVSSSTDTQYF
V: TRBV9; J: TRBJ2-7; size: .; D: TRBD2; DNA: TGTGCCAGCAGCCTCGGCTCTAGCGGGAGGGCGAGTGAGCAGTACTTC; CDR3: CASSLGSSGRASEQYF
V: TRBV19; J: TRBJ2-2; size: .; D: .; DNA: TGTGCCAGTAGTATGGGGTCTAACACCGGGGAGCTGTTTTTT; CDR3: CASSMGSNTGELFF
V: TRBV7-9; J: TRBJ2-1; size: .; D: TRBD2; DNA: TGTGCCAGCAGCCCGGCGGCGGGGAGGGCCGGGTACGATGAGCAGTTCTTC; CDR3: CASSPAAGRAGYDEQFF
V: TRBV4-3; J: TRBJ1-5; size: .; D: .; DNA: TGCGCCAGCAGCCAAGATAGAGGGAATCAGCCCCAGCATTTT; CDR3: CASSQDRGNQPQHF
V: TRBV19; J: TRBJ2-7; size: .; D: .; DNA: TGTGCCAGCACCCGCCGGGCCCTTCGACTAGGTGCCTACGAGCAGTACTTC; CDR3: CASTRRALRLGAYEQYF
V: TRBV19; J: TRBJ1-5; size: .; D: TRBD1; DNA: TGTGCCGCGGACAGGATTGGGGGTAGGAACAATCAGCCCCAGCATTTT; CDR3: CAADRIGGRNNQPQHF
V: TRBV2; J: TRBJ1-2; size: once; D: .; DNA: TGTGCCAGCAGTCAAGACAGGTCGGACTATGGCTACACCTTC; CDR3: CASSQDRSDYGYTF
V: TRBV10-1; J: TRBJ2-1; size: .; D: TRBD1; DNA: TGCGCCAGCAGTCAGGGGACAGTAGTCTACAATGAGCAGTTCTTC; CDR3: CASSQGTVVYNEQFF
V: TRBV2; J: TRBJ1-3; size: .; D: .; DNA: TGTGCCAGCAGGGCAGGCTCTGGAAACACCATATATTTT; CDR3: CASRAGSGNTIYF
V: TRBV5-1; J: TRBJ2-7; size: .; D: .; DNA: TGCGCCAGCAGCCCGCGTCGGACGGAAACCTCCTACGAGCAGTACTTC; CDR3: CASSPRRTETSYEQYF
V: TRBV2; J: TRBJ2-5; size: .; D: TRBD1; DNA: TGTGCCAGCATACGGGACAGGGGTCAAGAGACCCAGTACTTC; CDR3: CASIRDRGQETQYF
V: TRBV28; J: TRBJ2-2; size: .; D: .; DNA: TGTGCCAGCAATCCCACGGACAAGACCGGGGAGCTGTTTTTT; CDR3: CASNPTDKTGELFF
V: TRBV7-9; J: TRBJ2-3; size: .; D: TRBD1; DNA: TGTGCCAGCAGCCCAGGGGACAGGGGGCTAGCAGATACGCAGTATTTT; CDR3: CASSPGDRGLADTQYF
V: TRBV25-1; J: TRBJ2-7; size: .; D: .; DNA: TGTGCCAGCAGACCGACAGGCAGCTACGAGCAGTACTTC; CDR3: CASRPTGSYEQYF
V: TRBV28; J: TRBJ2-7; size: .; D: TRBD1; DNA: TGTGCCAGCAGTTCCCCCGGGACAGGGTCGAGGGAGCAGTACTTC; CDR3: CASSSPGTGSREQYF
V: TRBV2; J: TRBJ2-7; size: .; D: TRBD1; DNA: TGTGCCAGCAGACCGGGACAGGGGGCTAGGGAGCAGTACTTC; CDR3: CASRPGQGAREQYF
V: TRBV7-8; J: TRBJ2-1; size: .; D: TRBD2; DNA: TGTGCCAGCAGCTCTCTAGCGGGAGGCCACAATGAGCAGTTCTTC; CDR3: CASSSLAGGHNEQFF
V: TRBV29-1; J: TRBJ2-2; size: .; D: .; DNA: TGCAGCGTCATAGGGGGGAGCGGCACCGGGGAGCTGTTTTTT; CDR3: CSVIGGSGTGELFF
V: TRBV15; J: TRBJ2-3; size: .; D: .; DNA: TGTGCCACCAGCAGAGGGCAGGGATACGATACGCAGTATTTT; CDR3: CATSRGQGYDTQYF
V: TRBV6-1; J: TRBJ1-5; size: once; D: TRBD1; DNA: TGTGCCAGCAGTGAACAGACAGGGGGCGATCAGCCCCAGCATTTT; CDR3: CASSEQTGGDQPQHF
V: TRBV29-1; J: TRBJ2-1; size: .; D: TRBD1; DNA: TGCAGCTCGGACAGGACTGGAGGCAATGAGCAGTTCTTC; CDR3: CSSDRTGGNEQFF
V: TRBV9; J: TRBJ2-2; size: .; D: .; DNA: TGTGCCAGCAGCGTGAGGGGCCAAAACACCGGGGAGCTGTTTTTT; CDR3: CASSVRGQNTGELFF
V: TRBV7-2; J: TRBJ1-2; size: .; D: TRBD1; DNA: TGTGCCAGCAGCAGCAGGGGGCTTAATGGCTACACCTTC; CDR3: CASSSRGLNGYTF
V: TRBV5-1; J: TRBJ2-1; size: .; D: TRBD2; DNA: TGCGCCAGCAGCCTACCTCCCGGGACTAGCGGGAATGCCTACAATGAGCAGTTCTTC; CDR3: CASSLPPGTSGNAYNEQFF
V: TRBV28; J: TRBJ1-1; size: .; D: .; DNA: TGTGCCAGCAGTTACCTTCAGGGGAGTTTAGTCGAAGCTTTCTTT; CDR3: CASSYLQGSLVEAFF
V: TRBV2; J: TRBJ1-2; size: .; D: .; DNA: TGTGCCAGCAGTGAAGTCGGACTAGGGGACTATGGCTACACCTTC; CDR3: CASSEVGLGDYGYTF
V: TRBV19; J: TRBJ1-5; size: .; D: .; DNA: TGTGCCAGTAGTAGTAGTGGGGGACTCAATCAGCCCCAGCATTTT; CDR3: CASSSSGGLNQPQHF
V: TRBV18; J: TRBJ2-1; size: .; D: .; DNA: TGTGCCAGCTCACCTCCGGGGCTGACAAGGCAATACAATGAGCAGTTCTTC; CDR3: CASSPPGLTRQYNEQFF
V: TRBV28; J: TRBJ2-1; size: .; D: .; DNA: TGTGCCAGCAGTCTCGCCGGGACTCGTGCCAATGAGCAGTTCTTC; CDR3: CASSLAGTRANEQFF
V: TRBV6-5; J: TRBJ2-7; size: .; D: TRBD1; DNA: TGTGCCAGCAGCCTACCCGGGACAGGGGTCCACGAGCAGTACTTC; CDR3: CASSLPGTGVHEQYF
V: TRBV6-5; J: TRBJ1-4; size: .; D: .; DNA: TGTGCCAGCCGGACCACTGGCGGCCTCGGGGAAAAACTGTTTTTT; CDR3: CASRTTGGLGEKLFF
V: TRBV11-2; J: TRBJ2-1; size: .; D: TRBD1; DNA: TGTGCCAGCAGCTCGGGAAACAGGGGGAATGAGCAGTTCTTC; CDR3: CASSSGNRGNEQFF
V: TRBV5-6; J: TRBJ2-7; size: .; D: .; DNA: TGTGCCAGCAGCTTCGAGCGGGTCTCCTACGAGCAGTACTTC; CDR3: CASSFERVSYEQYF
V: TRBV7-2; J: TRBJ1-5; size: .; D: .; DNA: TGTGCCAGCTGTCGAGAGGGGGGCAATCAGCCCCAGCATTTT; CDR3: CASCREGGNQPQHF
V: TRBV6-5; J: TRBJ2-3; size: .; D: .; DNA: TGTGCCAGCAGAACTAAGCAGGGGGGGACAGATACGCAGTATTTT; CDR3: CASRTKQGGTDTQYF
V: TRBV25-1; J: TRBJ1-2; size: .; D: .; DNA: TGTGCCAGCAGTGAATACAGGGGTGGCTACACCTTC; CDR3: CASSEYRGGYTF
V: TRBV10-2; J: TRBJ1-5; size: .; D: .; DNA: TGCGCCAGCAGTGTCCAGGGTCAGCCCCAGCATTTT; CDR3: CASSVQGQPQHF
V: TRBV5-4; J: TRBJ2-7; size: .; D: .; DNA: TGTGCCAGCACCTGGGGGGCTTCCTACGAGCAGTACTTC; CDR3: CASTWGASYEQYF
V: TRBV18; J: TRBJ2-5; size: .; D: TRBD1; DNA: TGTGCCAGCTCACAAGACAGGGGCAAGACCCAGTACTTC; CDR3: CASSQDRGKTQYF
V: TRBV18; J: TRBJ2-5; size: .; D: TRBD1; DNA: TGTGCCAGTTCTATCCGGGACAGGGTTTTGGTAGAGACCCAGTACTTC; CDR3: CASSIRDRVLVETQYF